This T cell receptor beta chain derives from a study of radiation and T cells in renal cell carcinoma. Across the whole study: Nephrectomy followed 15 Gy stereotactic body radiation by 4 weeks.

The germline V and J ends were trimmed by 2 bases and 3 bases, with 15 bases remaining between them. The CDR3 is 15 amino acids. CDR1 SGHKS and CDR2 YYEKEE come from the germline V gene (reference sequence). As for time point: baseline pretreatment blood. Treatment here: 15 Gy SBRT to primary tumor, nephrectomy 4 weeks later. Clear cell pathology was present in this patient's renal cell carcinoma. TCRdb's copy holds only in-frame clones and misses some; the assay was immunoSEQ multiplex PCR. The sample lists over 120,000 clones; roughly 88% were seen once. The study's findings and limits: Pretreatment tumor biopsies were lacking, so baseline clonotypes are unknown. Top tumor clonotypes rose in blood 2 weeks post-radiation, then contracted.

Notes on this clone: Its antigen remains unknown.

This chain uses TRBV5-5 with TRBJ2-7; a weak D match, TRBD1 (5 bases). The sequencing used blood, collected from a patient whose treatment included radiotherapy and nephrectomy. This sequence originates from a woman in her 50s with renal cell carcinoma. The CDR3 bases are TGTGCCAGCAGCTTCGGTCAGGGCAGTTTCTACGAGCAGTACTTC. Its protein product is CASSFGQGSFYEQYF.